Following are 27 T cell receptor beta chains from one sample sequenced in a study of shared clonotypes between healthy human individuals. Positive CCR7 selection of CD45RO-negative cells yielded the naive CD8 cells, and terminally differentiated effector memory CD45RA+ cells were excluded. TCRdb keeps only in-frame clones here, not all; method: immunoSEQ multiplex PCR. This table holds about 2 million clones, about 95% found once. The sample was naive CD8+ T cells sorted from blood. The receptor source for this set is a man aged 18-30 years in good health.

Remarks on this clone: The junction departs from germline at one end; a sequencing error may be responsible. V and J are TRBV4-1 and TRBJ2-1; no firm D call. From germline, CDR1 is MGHRA and CDR2 YSYEKL. The CDR3 is 14 residues long. The CDR3: CASSQDSSPNGQFF. The CDR3 DNA follows: TGCGCCAGCAGCCAAGATTCGTCTCCTAATGGGCAGTTCTTC.

V and J are TRBV4-1 and TRBJ2-4; D remains ambiguous. Germline assignment: CDR1 MGHRA and CDR2 YSYEKL. This CDR3 has 13 amino acids. Trimming cost V 4 bases and J 5 bases, with 9 bases left between them. The CDR3 sequence is CASSPQLENIQYF. CDR3 in DNA: TGCGCCAGCAGCCCTCAGTTGGAAAACATTCAGTACTTC.

The V call is TRBV25-1, the J call TRBJ2-5; D is perhaps TRBD2 (7 bases). The germline V gene has CDR1 MGHDK and CDR2 SYGVNS. Trimming left V 5 bases short and J 11 bases short, with 15 bases between. This CDR3 has 12 residues. The CDR3 here is CASSWEGDGQYF. In DNA form, the CDR3 reads TGTGCCAGCAGTTGGGAGGGGGACGGTCAGTACTTC.

J is TRBJ1-5 and V is TRBV19; a possible D gene is TRBD1 (5 bases). The CDR3 loop spans 14 amino acids. Germline loops: CDR1 LNHDA, CDR2 SQIVND (reference sequence). The V end was cut by 10 bases, the J end by 3 bases, with 16 bases between. The CDR3 is CAISTGTFNQPQHF. As DNA, the CDR3 is TGTGCCATCTCGACCGGGACTTTCAATCAGCCCCAGCATTTT.

The chain recombines TRBV5-4 with TRBJ1-2; D gene ambiguous. V was shortened by 4 bases and J by 5 bases, with 6 bases between the two germline ends. The CDR3 contains 11 residues. CDR1 and CDR2 (germline): SGHNT, YYREEE (reference sequence). CDR3 amino acids: CASSPGYGYTF. The CDR3 DNA reads as TGTGCCAGCAGCCCCGGGTATGGCTACACCTTC.

A note on this clone: This sample also contains other DNA sequences that code for the same CDR3. The rearrangement uses TRBV4-1 and TRBJ1-6; no clear D. V was trimmed by 1 base and J by 10 bases, leaving 11 bases between them. Germline V gene lookup returns CDR1 MGHRA and CDR2 YSYEKL. This CDR3 contains 14 residues. In nucleotides, the CDR3 is TGCGCCAGCAGCCAAGTTGGGGAAAACTCACCCCTCCACTTT. Protein product: CASSQVGENSPLHF.

In its sample, this clone was seen once. This sequence joins TRBV5-1 and TRBJ2-7; D not resolved. Trimming removed 1 base from V and 0 bases from J, with 11 bases in between. The germline V gene encodes CDR1 SGHRS and CDR2 YFSETQ. CDR3 length: 15 residues. CDR3 DNA: TGCGCCAGCAGCTTGTCGGATTTCAGCTCCTACGAGCAGTACTTC. Translation: CASSLSDFSSYEQYF.

CDR3 coding DNA: TGTGCCAGCAGTTTTGGTAGCGGGTTATACACCGGGGAGCTGTTTTTT. It codes for CASSFGSGLYTGELFF. The chain links TRBV27 to TRBJ2-2; 7 bases agree with TRBD2. Germline V gives CDR1 MNHEY, CDR2 SMNVEV (reference sequence). Trimming took 3 bases from V and 3 from J; bases not matched to a gene: 7. The CDR3 has 16 residues.

J is TRBJ2-1 and V is TRBV7-3; TRBD2 matches at 10 bases. The CDR3 sequence is 16 residues long. Germline V gives CDR1 SGHTA, CDR2 FQGTGA. The junction had 13 bases not matched to a gene; V was cut back by 5 bases and J by 9 bases. The CDR3, as DNA: TGTGCCAGCAGCCAGATTAGCGGGGGGTATTTCGGTGAGCAGTTCTTC. Protein: CASSQISGGYFGEQFF.

The chain links TRBV6-1 to TRBJ2-5; a possible D gene is TRBD2 (6 bases). V dropped 4 bases and J dropped 2 bases, with 11 bases sitting between them. Germline CDR1 and CDR2: MNHNS and SASEGT. There are 14 residues in the CDR3. CDR3 residues: CASSGGTSQETQYF. Written as DNA, the CDR3 is TGTGCCAGCAGTGGCGGGACGTCTCAAGAGACCCAGTACTTC.

This clone came up once. The rearrangement uses TRBV7-8 and TRBJ2-1; D is possibly TRBD2 (5 bases). Germline CDR1 SGHVS, CDR2 FQNEAQ. This CDR3 comprises 15 residues. V gave up 2 bases and J gave up 6 bases, with 14 bases separating them. The CDR3 spells CASSLSGGEPNEQFF. In DNA, the CDR3 is TGTGCCAGCAGCTTAAGTGGAGGAGAACCCAATGAGCAGTTCTTC.

The chain joins TRBV7-9 to TRBJ2-3, with a possible D match to TRBD2 (5 bases). Germline values: CDR1 SEHNR, CDR2 FQNEAQ (reference sequence). This CDR3 comprises 18 residues. V was clipped by 5 bases and J by 0 bases, with 21 bases between them. The CDR3 sequence: CASSTLARSASSTDTQYF. The CDR3 nucleotides are TGTGCCAGCAGCACCCTAGCTAGAAGCGCCTCTAGCACAGATACGCAGTATTTT.

V usage is TRBV5-6 and J usage is TRBJ2-5, with a weak D call TRBD2 (6 bases). CDR3 length: 14 amino acids. Germline lookup yields CDR1 SGHDT and CDR2 YYEEEE. V dropped 3 bases and J dropped 2 bases, with 11 bases sitting between them. CDR3 region: CASSSRGLQETQYF. CDR3 nucleotide sequence: TGTGCCAGCAGCTCCCGGGGACTGCAAGAGACCCAGTACTTC. Based on the CDR3 plus reference TRBV5-6 and TRBJ2-5, the full variable domain is DAGVTQSPTHLIKTRGQQVTLRCSPKSGHDTVSWYQQALGQGPQFIFQYYEEEERQRGNFPDRFSGHQFPNYSSELNVNALLLGDSALYLCASSSRGLQETQYFGPGTRLLVL.

This chain joins TRBV4-1 and TRBJ2-7; 10 nucleotides align to TRBD2. V shed 3 bases and J 4 bases; nucleotides not matched to a gene: 6. This CDR3 has 15 residues. Germline lookup yields CDR1 MGHRA and CDR2 YSYEKL. As DNA, the CDR3 is TGCGCCAGCAGCCAGAATAGCGGGGGGATGTACGAGCAGTACTTC. Protein sequence: CASSQNSGGMYEQYF.

This chain links TRBV27 with TRBJ2-7; 7 bases map to TRBD2. The CDR3 has 16 residues. V lost 0 bases, J lost 5 bases, and 10 bases stayed unmatched. Germline values: CDR1 MNHEY, CDR2 SMNVEV (reference sequence). CDR3 amino acids: CASSLSRGTGSDEQYF. The CDR3 DNA reads as TGTGCCAGCAGTTTATCGCGGGGGACGGGGAGCGACGAGCAGTACTTC.

This chain uses TRBV28 with TRBJ1-5, with 8 nucleotides matching TRBD1. Germline values: CDR1 MDHEN, CDR2 SYDVKM. There are 14 residues in the CDR3. The V segment lost 7 bases and the J segment 7 bases; nucleotides outside the gene matches: 9. Here the CDR3 reads CASTPQGAGQPQHF. For the CDR3, the DNA is TGTGCCAGCACACCCCAGGGGGCTGGGCAGCCCCAGCATTTT.

This rearrangement joins TRBV27 to TRBJ1-5; D is unclear. This CDR3 is built from 13 residues. Trimming cost V 2 bases and J 4 bases, with 6 bases left between them. Germline CDR1 is MNHEY and CDR2 is SMNVEV (reference sequence). The CDR3 loop is CASSLDRNQPQHF. CDR3 nucleotides: TGTGCCAGCAGTTTAGACCGGAATCAGCCCCAGCATTTT.

The chain recombines TRBV7-9 with TRBJ2-2; no clear D. The CDR3 is 15 amino acids. In germline, CDR1 is SEHNR, CDR2 FQNEAQ (reference sequence). Between the trimmed V and J ends, which lost 1 base and 4 bases, there was a span of 10 bases. CDR3 sequence: CASSLDLGSTGELFF. The CDR3 DNA reads TGTGCCAGCAGCTTAGATCTGGGGTCCACCGGGGAGCTGTTTTTT.

The chain couples TRBV5-1 to TRBJ2-5, with 9 positions matching TRBD1. This CDR3 region has 14 residues. The germline V gene encodes CDR1 SGHRS and CDR2 YFSETQ. V was pared by 5 bases and J by 5 bases, with 7 bases of the junction left unmatched. CDR3 in DNA: TGCGCCAGCAGGAGGACAGGGGTAGTGGAGACCCAGTACTTC. It yields the protein CASRRTGVVETQYF.

The rearrangement joins TRBV7-9 to TRBJ2-1; TRBD2 matches 8 bases. The CDR3 totals 15 residues. Germline V gene sequence: CDR1 SEHNR, CDR2 FQNEAQ (reference sequence). J gave up 3 bases and V 5 bases, and 6 bases lay outside the gene matches. The CDR3 here is CASSQPGLDYNEQFF. In DNA form, the CDR3 reads TGTGCCAGCAGCCAGCCGGGACTAGACTACAATGAGCAGTTCTTC.

The chain carries TRBV5-6 and TRBJ1-3, with D possibly matching TRBD1 (6 bases). There are 13 residues in the CDR3. Germline loops: CDR1 SGHDT, CDR2 YYEEEE. Trimming cost V 5 bases and J 6 bases, with 12 bases left between them. The CDR3 region is CASSSQGENTIYF. The CDR3 coding sequence is TGTGCCAGCAGTTCACAGGGTGAAAACACCATATATTTT. The variable domain in full, with the rest retrieved from reference TRBV5-6 and TRBJ1-3, is DAGVTQSPTHLIKTRGQQVTLRCSPKSGHDTVSWYQQALGQGPQFIFQYYEEEERQRGNFPDRFSGHQFPNYSSELNVNALLLGDSALYLCASSSQGENTIYFGEGSWLTVV.

In this sample, this clone turned up once. The V call is TRBV28, the J call TRBJ1-5, with unresolved D. Germline assignment: CDR1 MDHEN and CDR2 SYDVKM. The V end lost 3 bases, the J end lost 7 bases, and 13 bases lay between the germline ends. This CDR3 is built from 14 residues. Written as DNA, the CDR3 is TGTGCCAGCAGTTTCGGAGGATCCGGGCAGCCCCAGCATTTT. This sequence encodes CASSFGGSGQPQHF.

For this clone: Other DNA sequences of this sample code for an identical CDR3. The chain combines TRBV5-4 with TRBJ2-3; possibly TRBD1 for D (6 bases). Trimming removed 0 bases from V and 4 bases from J, with 9 bases in between. The CDR3 covers 14 residues. The germline gives CDR1 SGHNT, CDR2 YYREEE (reference sequence). The chain's CDR3 is CASSLGGGADTQYF. The DNA of the CDR3 is TGTGCCAGCAGCTTGGGAGGGGGAGCAGATACGCAGTATTTT.

The count of this clone is one. The gene calls are TRBV5-1 and TRBJ2-7, with D unclear. Germline CDR1 is SGHRS and CDR2 is YFSETQ. Deletions cut 2 bases from V and 7 bases from J, with 13 bases between. This CDR3 spans 13 amino acids. CDR3 protein: CASSLTPYGEQYF. The CDR3 nucleotides are TGCGCCAGCAGCTTAACCCCCTACGGGGAGCAGTACTTC.

This chain links TRBV10-2 with TRBJ2-1; 8 nucleotides match TRBD1. V was pared by 6 bases and J by 8 bases, with 12 bases of the junction left unmatched. The germline V gene has CDR1 WSHSY and CDR2 SAAADI. The CDR3 totals 15 residues. The CDR3 bases are TGCGCCAGCAGCTCTAGACAGGGGCCAAGGGATGAGCAGTTCTTC. Amino acids: CASSSRQGPRDEQFF.

This clone was detected once. V is TRBV4-1 and J is TRBJ2-1; the D call may be TRBD1 or TRBD2 (7 bases each). CDR1 is MGHRA and CDR2 is YSYEKL in the germline V gene. V was trimmed by 0 bases and J by 2 bases, leaving 17 bases between them. CDR3 size: 18 residues. The CDR3: CASSQEVGPGGAYNEQFF. CDR3 DNA sequence: TGCGCCAGCAGCCAAGAGGTGGGCCCAGGGGGGGCCTACAATGAGCAGTTCTTC.

J is TRBJ2-1 and V is TRBV29-1, with 8 bases identical to TRBD1. V dropped 5 bases and J dropped 0; count of bases not matched to a gene: 3. The length of the CDR3 is 14 residues. CDR1 and CDR2 from the germline V gene are SQVTM and ANQGSEA. The CDR3 DNA reads TGCAGCGTTAATGGACAGGGCTCCTACAATGAGCAGTTCTTC. This translates into CSVNGQGSYNEQFF.